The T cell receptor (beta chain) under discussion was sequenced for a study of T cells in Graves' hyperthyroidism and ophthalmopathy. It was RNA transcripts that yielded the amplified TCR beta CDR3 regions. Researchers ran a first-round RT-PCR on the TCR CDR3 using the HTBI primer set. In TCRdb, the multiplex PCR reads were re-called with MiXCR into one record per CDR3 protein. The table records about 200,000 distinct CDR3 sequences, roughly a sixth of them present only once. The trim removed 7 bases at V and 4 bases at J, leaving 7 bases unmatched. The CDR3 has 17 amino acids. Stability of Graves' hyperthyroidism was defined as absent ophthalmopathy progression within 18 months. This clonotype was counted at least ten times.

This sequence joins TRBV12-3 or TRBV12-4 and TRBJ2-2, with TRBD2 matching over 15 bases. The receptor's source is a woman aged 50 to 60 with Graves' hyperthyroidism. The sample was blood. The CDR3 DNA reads TGTGCCAGCATCAGGACTAGCGGGAGGGGGGTCACCGGGGAGCTGTTTTTT. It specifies CASIRTSGRGVTGELFF.